This T cell receptor (beta chain) was sequenced during a study of blood T cells in healthy people across ages. A sample-barcoded 5' primer and a J-beta primer mix were used in a second PCR of roughly 7 to 11 cycles. From the 5' RACE reads, TCRdb called clonotypes with MiXCR, one entry per CDR3 protein. The table has 750,000 or so distinct CDR3 sequences, roughly 25% seen once. This clonotype was observed a few times. What it binds is not known. The germline V gene encodes CDR1 MDHEN and CDR2 SYDVKM. This CDR3 has 15 amino acids. Trimming shortened V by 3 bases and J by 4 bases, and 10 bases separated the two germline ends. The study, taken as a whole, reports: Diversity of TCR beta per million T cells declined in a roughly linear way with age. Diversity was estimated from one million T cells, and these estimates were considered underestimates.

The same sample was also studied in work on T cells of mothers and their children. This second study says: No persistent microchimeric T cell clones were detected at around 100 clones per million clonotypes sensitivity.

The receptor's source is a boy younger than 18 in good health. The sample comprised blood. V usage is TRBV28 and J usage is TRBJ2-6; possible D gene TRBD2, 5 bases. CDR3 DNA: TGTGCCAGCAGTTTTGGGGAGTCGGGGGCCAACGTCCTGACTTTC. Amino acids: CASSFGESGANVLTF.